The 13 T cell receptor beta chains below come from one sample, sequenced in a study of regulatory T cells in long-lasting Graves disease. Relying on iRepertoire HTBI primers and Arm-PCR of CDR3 regions, the team built TCR beta libraries. TCRdb passed the multiplex PCR reads through MiXCR, listing each CDR3 protein once. The repertoire holds 580,000 or so distinct CDR3 sequences, with 15% to 20% as singletons. This sample's time point: newly diagnosed GD, antithyroid drugs for less than 3 months. From RNA extracted from PBMCs, the TCR library was made. The sample also formed part of further work on T cells in Graves' hyperthyroidism and ophthalmopathy.

The starting material was peripheral blood mononuclear cells (PBMCs), obtained at new diagnosis, from a patient treated with antithyroid drugs. These receptors came from a young man with Graves disease.

The gene calls are TRBV19 and TRBJ1-2; D perhaps matches TRBD1 (6 bases). The CDR3 runs to 16 residues. The ends were cut back, 5 bases at V and 2 bases at J, with 18 bases in the middle. Germline V lookup: CDR1 LNHDA, CDR2 SQIVND (reference sequence). The CDR3 region has the DNA TGTGCCAGTAGTCCGGACAGCCATCGGGAAAACTATGGCTACACCTTC. This translates into CASSPDSHRENYGYTF.

The rearrangement links TRBV12-5 to TRBJ2-1, with D unresolved. Trimming took off 3 bases at V and 9 bases at J, with 6 bases between the two ends. Germline CDR1 and CDR2: LGHNT and FRNRAP. The length of the CDR3 is 11 residues. In DNA, the CDR3 is TGTGCTAGTGGTTTAGGGCTTGAGCAGTTCTTC. Encoded protein: CASGLGLEQFF.

A few counts support this clonotype. The chain employs TRBV27 and TRBJ2-1; weak D call: TRBD1 (5 bases). V dropped 4 bases and J dropped 3 bases, with 10 bases sitting between them. The CDR3 runs to 14 residues. The germline CDR1 and CDR2 sequences are MNHEY and SMNVEV (reference sequence). The DNA for the CDR3 is TGTGCCAGCAGTTGGGCAGGGTACTACAATGAGCAGTTCTTC. Protein: CASSWAGYYNEQFF.

The chain recombines TRBV12-3 or TRBV12-4 with TRBJ1-2, with 8 positions matching TRBD1. CDR3 size: 15 residues. The trim removed 5 bases at V and 5 bases at J, leaving 10 bases unmatched. The CDR3 protein is CASSQTRGPSYGYTF. Here the CDR3 DNA reads TGTGCCAGCAGTCAGACCAGGGGGCCGTCATATGGCTACACCTTC.

In this sample, this clonotype turned up once. V and J are TRBV5-5 and TRBJ1-4; D call uncertain. Trimming left V 0 bases short and J 5 bases short, with 11 bases between. The CDR3 contains 15 residues. Germline CDR1 is SGHKS and CDR2 is YYEKEE (reference sequence). The CDR3 DNA sequence: TGTGCCAGCAGCTTGGACGACGGATGGAATGAAAAACTGTTTTTT. This codes for CASSLDDGWNEKLFF.

This clonotype was found many times. The gene calls are TRBV20-1 and TRBJ2-3, with D hard to call. V was shortened by 2 bases and J by 3 bases, with 9 bases between the two germline ends. Germline-derived CDR1 and CDR2 are DFQATT and SNEGSKA (reference sequence). This CDR3 region has 13 residues. CDR3 nucleotide sequence: TGCAGTGCTAGAATTCCGTCGACAGATACGCAGTATTTT. This encodes CSARIPSTDTQYF.

This clonotype has just a few counts. V gene TRBV19 combines with J gene TRBJ2-1; unclear D gene. Germline values: CDR1 LNHDA, CDR2 SQIVND (reference sequence). This CDR3 comprises 15 residues. V dropped 2 bases and J dropped 5 bases, with 13 bases sitting between them. The CDR3 sequence is CASSITSNGHNEQFF. CDR3 DNA sequence: TGTGCCAGTAGTATAACCTCAAACGGTCACAATGAGCAGTTCTTC.

At least ten counts were recorded for this clonotype. The rearrangement uses TRBV28 and TRBJ1-1, with D perhaps TRBD1 (5 bases). Per germline, CDR1 MDHEN and CDR2 SYDVKM. V dropped 5 bases and J dropped 4 bases, with 17 bases sitting between them. The CDR3 is made up of 15 amino acids. Here the CDR3 DNA reads TGTGCCAGCAGTCCGACCCCAGGGTTACCCACTGAAGCTTTCTTT. Its translation is CASSPTPGLPTEAFF.

The chain recombines TRBV27 with TRBJ1-4; D not certain. The V gene's germline CDR1 is MNHEY and CDR2 SMNVEV (reference sequence). Trimming took 3 bases from V and 11 from J, leaving 16 bases between them. This CDR3 comprises 14 residues. CDR3 residues: CASSLEPTLNKLFF. DNA of the CDR3: TGTGCCAGCAGTTTGGAGCCAACCCTCAATAAACTGTTTTTT.

This chain uses TRBV6-1 with TRBJ1-5, with 7 nucleotides matching TRBD1. CDR3 length equals 13 residues. V trimming: 8 bases; J trimming: 6 bases; junction bases outside the gene matches: 7. The germline gives CDR1 MNHNS, CDR2 SASEGT. The CDR3 DNA sequence: TGTGCCAGCTCCGGGACAGACCGTCAGCCCCAGCATTTT. It is translated as CASSGTDRQPQHF.

V is TRBV14 and J is TRBJ1-5; no firm D call. V dropped 4 bases and J dropped 2 bases, with 30 bases sitting between them. The CDR3 totals 21 residues. Germline CDR1 and CDR2: SGHDN and FVKESK. CDR3 sequence reads: CASSRLGRARRRAVGNQPQHF. The DNA of the CDR3 is TGTGCCAGCAGCCGGCTGGGGAGGGCGCGCCGTCGAGCGGTCGGCAATCAGCCCCAGCATTTT.

This clonotype has at least ten counts. The chain couples TRBV13 to TRBJ2-3; 7 nucleotides match TRBD2. This CDR3 has 15 amino acids. Germline CDR1 reads PRHDT; CDR2 reads FYEKMQ (reference sequence). Losses at the gene ends were 5 bases for V and 6 bases for J; bases not matched to a gene: 11. The CDR3 DNA sequence: TGTGCCAGCAGCGAGGCAGCGGGAAGAGGTGATACGCAGTATTTT. Translating gives CASSEAAGRGDTQYF. Looking up the rest from reference TRBV13 and TRBJ2-3 gives the full variable domain: AAGVIQSPRHLIKEKRETATLKCYPIPRHDTVYWYQQGPGQDPQFLISFYEKMQSDKGSIPDRFSAQQFSDYHSELNMSSLELGDSALYFCASSEAAGRGDTQYFGPGTRLTVL.

This clonotype occurred many times. The J gene is TRBJ2-5, the V gene TRBV28; 9 bases map to TRBD1. Germline trimming cut 1 base from V and 0 bases from J; bases unmatched to any gene: 3. CDR1 is MDHEN, CDR2 SYDVKM, per germline. The CDR3 is 16 residues long. CDR3 protein: CASSLLGQGDQETQYF. CDR3 nucleotides: TGTGCCAGCAGTTTATTGGGACAGGGAGACCAAGAGACCCAGTACTTC. The full variable domain, in which reference TRBV28 and TRBJ2-5 provide the parts outside the CDR3, is DVKVTQSSRYLVKRTGEKVFLECVQDMDHENMFWYRQDPGLGLRLIYFSYDVKMKEKGDIPEGYSVSREKKERFSLILESASTNQTSMYLCASSLLGQGDQETQYFGPGTRLLVL.